These T cell receptor beta chains were read from a single sample in a study of cytomegalovirus exposure and HLA in healthy donors. Clones were sequenced by immunoSEQ multiplex PCR, and TCRdb holds only the in-frame ones, with some missing. Of around 150,000 clones in the sample, approximately 80% were seen once. Sequences were obtained from PBMCs. These receptors came from a man younger than 40 in good health and CMV-seropositive. Both conserved end residues are part of each CDR3. D genes are given only for firm matches. Some rows mark clone size as missing; the rest say once, few, many or name a class of expanded clone.

TRBV11-3	TRBJ2-7	-	-	TGTGCCAGCAGCTTAGGAGGGAACGAGCAGTACTTC	CASSLGGNEQYF
TRBV5-4	TRBJ1-2	few	TRBD1	TGTGCCAGCAGCTCAACAGGGGGCGATGGCTACACCTTC	CASSSTGGDGYTF
TRBV29-1	TRBJ2-7	-	-	TGCAGCGTTGAAGGGGGCCAGGCGGCCTACGAGCAGTACTTC	CSVEGGQAAYEQYF
TRBV4-2	TRBJ1-5	few	-	TGTGCCAGCAGCCCAGGGGTGCTCAATCAGCCCCAGCATTTT	CASSPGVLNQPQHF
TRBV18	TRBJ2-7	-	TRBD1	TGTGCCAGCTCAGTAGAAAAGGGACAGGGGATGGTGTTC	CASSVEKGQGMVF
TRBV2	TRBJ2-5	-	TRBD2	TGTGCCAGCAGTCTCTCGGGACTAGCGGGACAAGAGACCCAGTACTTC	CASSLSGLAGQETQYF
TRBV19	TRBJ1-5	-	-	TGTGCCAGTAGTATGCTTGGGGGGGCGAGCAATCAGCCCCAGCATTTT	CASSMLGGASNQPQHF
TRBV5-1	TRBJ2-7	-	-	TGCGCCAGCAGCCTATCGAGACTAGCCTACGAGCAGTACTTC	CASSLSRLAYEQYF
TRBV19	TRBJ2-7	once	-	TGTGCCAGTAGTAGCGTTCCCTCCTACGAGCAGTACTTC	CASSSVPSYEQYF
TRBV4-1	TRBJ2-3	few	TRBD1	TGCGCCAGCAGCCAACACCGGACAGGCGGCGGCACAGATACGCAGTATTTT	CASSQHRTGGGTDTQYF
TRBV4-1	TRBJ2-7	-	TRBD2	TGCGCCAGCAGCCAAGCTTTAGGCGGGGGAGGGGACGAGCAGTACTTC	CASSQALGGGGDEQYF
TRBV6-6	TRBJ2-1	-	TRBD2	TGTGCCAGCAGTATAGCGGGGGGCCAATACAATGAGCAGTTCTTC	CASSIAGGQYNEQFF
TRBV4-1	TRBJ2-7	-	TRBD2	TGCGCCAGCAGCCGCACTAGCGGGGGCCTAACCTACGAGCAGTACTTC	CASSRTSGGLTYEQYF
TRBV5-1	TRBJ2-3	-	TRBD2	TGCGCCAGCAGCCCGGGGACTATCCCAGATACGCAGTATTTT	CASSPGTIPDTQYF
TRBV7-2	TRBJ2-7	-	TRBD2	TGTGCCAGCAGCTCTAGCGGGGGGGTCGAGCAGTACTTC	CASSSSGGVEQYF